This note documents a single T cell receptor (beta chain) sequence. Its antigen is unidentified. The germline V gene encodes CDR1 MDHEN and CDR2 SYDVKM. This CDR3 is 13 amino acids long. J lost 3 bases, V lost 6 bases, and 5 bases had no gene match. This specimen comes from a study of T cell responses to AZD1222 COVID-19 vaccine. Overall study context: The analysis combined second doses at about 4 or about 12 weeks. The study, taken as a whole, reports: CD4 TCRs associated with vaccination spanned spike, dominating at 160-218 and 743-854. Donors skewed white British and female; clonal diversity was possibly underestimated.

Assay used: immunoSEQ multiplex PCR; TCRdb lists only in-frame clones, some missing. The sample includes 140,000 to 150,000 clones, roughly nine tenths of them seen just once. This receptor was identified in an adult in good health. Sequences were derived from peripheral blood, sampled on day 0 of AZD1222 vaccination. This rearrangement joins TRBV28 to TRBJ2-7; 7 positions match TRBD1. The CDR3 bases are TGTGCCAGCAGCCCGGGACAGCTCTACGAGCAGTACTTC. Translated: CASSPGQLYEQYF.